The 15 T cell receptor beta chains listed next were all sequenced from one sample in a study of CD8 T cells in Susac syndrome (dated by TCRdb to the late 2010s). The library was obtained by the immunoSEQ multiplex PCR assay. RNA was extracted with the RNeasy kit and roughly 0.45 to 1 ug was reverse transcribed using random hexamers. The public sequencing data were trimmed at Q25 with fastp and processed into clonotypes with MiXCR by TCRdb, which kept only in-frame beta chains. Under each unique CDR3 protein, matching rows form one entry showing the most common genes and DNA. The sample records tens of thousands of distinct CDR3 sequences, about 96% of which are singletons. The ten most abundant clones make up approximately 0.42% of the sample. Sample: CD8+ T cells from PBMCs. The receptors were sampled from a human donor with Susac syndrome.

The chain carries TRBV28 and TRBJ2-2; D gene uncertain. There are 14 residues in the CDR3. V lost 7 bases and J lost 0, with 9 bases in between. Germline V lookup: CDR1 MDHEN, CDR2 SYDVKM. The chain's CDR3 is CASIAGSNTGELFF. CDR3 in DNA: TGTGCCAGCATTGCCGGGTCGAACACCGGGGAGCTGTTTTTT.

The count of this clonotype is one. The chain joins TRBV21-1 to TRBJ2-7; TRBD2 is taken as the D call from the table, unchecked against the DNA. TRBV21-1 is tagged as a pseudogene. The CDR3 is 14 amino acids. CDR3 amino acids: CATKTPDSPDEQYF. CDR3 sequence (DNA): TGTGCCACCAAAACACCCGACTCCCCCGACGAGCAGTACTTC.

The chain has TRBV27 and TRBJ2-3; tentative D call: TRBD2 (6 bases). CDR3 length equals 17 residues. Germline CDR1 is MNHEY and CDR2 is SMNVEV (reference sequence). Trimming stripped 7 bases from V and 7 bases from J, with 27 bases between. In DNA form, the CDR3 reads TGTGCCAGCACCACCCGTTCAAGCGGGCCCGAAGGGAATACGCAGTATTTT. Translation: CASTTRSSGPEGNTQYF.

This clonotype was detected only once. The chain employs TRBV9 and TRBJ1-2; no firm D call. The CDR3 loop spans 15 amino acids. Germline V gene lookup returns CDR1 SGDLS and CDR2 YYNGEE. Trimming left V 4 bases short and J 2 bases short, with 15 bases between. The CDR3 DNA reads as TGTGCCAGCAGCTCTAGTTGGTTCGGGAACTATGGCTACACCTTC. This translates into CASSSSWFGNYGYTF.

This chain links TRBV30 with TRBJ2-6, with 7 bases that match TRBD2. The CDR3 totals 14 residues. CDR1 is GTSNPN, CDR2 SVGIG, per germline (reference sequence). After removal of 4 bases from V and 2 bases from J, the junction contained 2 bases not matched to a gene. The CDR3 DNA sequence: TGTGCCTGGACTGGGGGGGCTGGGGCCAACGTCCTGACTTTC. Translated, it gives CAWTGGAGANVLTF.

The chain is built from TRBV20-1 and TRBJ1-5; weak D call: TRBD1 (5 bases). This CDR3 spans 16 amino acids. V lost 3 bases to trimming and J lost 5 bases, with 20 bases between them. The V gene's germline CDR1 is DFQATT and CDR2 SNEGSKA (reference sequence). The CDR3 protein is CSASGVGRAFDQPQHF. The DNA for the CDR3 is TGCAGTGCTAGTGGAGTGGGCAGGGCGTTCGATCAGCCCCAGCATTTT.

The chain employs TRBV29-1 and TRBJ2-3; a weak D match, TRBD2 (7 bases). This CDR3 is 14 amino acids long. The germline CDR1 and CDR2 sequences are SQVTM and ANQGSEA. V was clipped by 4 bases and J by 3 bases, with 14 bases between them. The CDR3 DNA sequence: TGCAGCGTTGGGCCGGGGGGCCGGACAGATACGCAGTATTTT. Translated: CSVGPGGRTDTQYF.

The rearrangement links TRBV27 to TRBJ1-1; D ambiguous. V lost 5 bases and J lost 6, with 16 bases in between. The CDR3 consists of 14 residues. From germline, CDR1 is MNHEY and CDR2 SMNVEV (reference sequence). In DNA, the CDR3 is TGTGCCAGCAGTCTCCAGGCTCGTGGGCCTGAAGCTTTCTTT. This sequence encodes CASSLQARGPEAFF.

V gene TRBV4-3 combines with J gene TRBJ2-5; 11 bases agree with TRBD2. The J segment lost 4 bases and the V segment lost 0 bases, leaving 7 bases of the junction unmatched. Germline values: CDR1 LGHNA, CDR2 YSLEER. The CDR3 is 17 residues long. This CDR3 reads CASSQDWLAGGTETQYF. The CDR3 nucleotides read TGCGCCAGCAGCCAAGATTGGCTAGCGGGAGGTACAGAGACCCAGTACTTC.

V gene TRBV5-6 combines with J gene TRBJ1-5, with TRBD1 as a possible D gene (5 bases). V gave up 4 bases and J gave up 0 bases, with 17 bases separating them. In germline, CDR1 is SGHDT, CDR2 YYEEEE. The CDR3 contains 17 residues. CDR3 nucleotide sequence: TGTGCCAGCAGCCTGACGATGGGGGACCATAGCAATCAGCCCCAGCATTTT. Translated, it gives CASSLTMGDHSNQPQHF.

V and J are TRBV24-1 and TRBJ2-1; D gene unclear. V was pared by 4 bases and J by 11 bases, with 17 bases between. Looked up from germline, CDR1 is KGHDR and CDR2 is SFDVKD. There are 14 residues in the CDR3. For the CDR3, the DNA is TGTGCCACCAGTGACTACACCGGACGCGGCCAGCAGTTCTTC. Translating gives CATSDYTGRGQQFF.

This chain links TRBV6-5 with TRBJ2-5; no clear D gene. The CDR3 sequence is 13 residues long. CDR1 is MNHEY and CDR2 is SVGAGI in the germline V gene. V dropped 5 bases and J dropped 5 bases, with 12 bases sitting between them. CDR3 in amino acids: CASSPRTDETQYF. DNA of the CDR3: TGTGCCAGCAGTCCGCGGACGGATGAGACCCAGTACTTC.

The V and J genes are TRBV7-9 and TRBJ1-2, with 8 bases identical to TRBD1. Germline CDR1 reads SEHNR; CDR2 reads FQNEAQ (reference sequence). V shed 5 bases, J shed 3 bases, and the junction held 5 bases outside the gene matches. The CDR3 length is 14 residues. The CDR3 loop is CASSVTGGDYGYTF. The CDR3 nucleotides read TGTGCCAGCAGCGTAACAGGGGGAGACTATGGCTACACCTTC.

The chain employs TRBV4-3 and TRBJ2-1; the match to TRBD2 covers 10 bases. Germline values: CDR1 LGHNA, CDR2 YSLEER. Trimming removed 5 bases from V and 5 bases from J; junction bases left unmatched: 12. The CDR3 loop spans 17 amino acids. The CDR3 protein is CASSSPATSGIDNEQFF. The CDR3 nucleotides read TGCGCCAGCAGCTCCCCCGCCACTAGCGGGATCGACAATGAGCAGTTCTTC.

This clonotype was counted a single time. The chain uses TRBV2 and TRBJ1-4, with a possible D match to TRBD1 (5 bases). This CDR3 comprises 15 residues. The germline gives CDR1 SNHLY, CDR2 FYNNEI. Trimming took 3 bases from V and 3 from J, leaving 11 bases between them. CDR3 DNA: TGTGCCAGCAGTGAGAGGGGACCTCCTAATGAAAAACTGTTTTTT. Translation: CASSERGPPNEKLFF.